The clone carrying this T cell receptor beta chain was detected a few times. Its target is not known. CDR1 and CDR2 from the germline V gene are SGDLS and YYNGEE. Trimming took 2 bases from V and 1 from J, leaving 10 bases between them. The CDR3 covers 15 residues. This sample is part of a study of beta chain features in type 1 diabetes. Study conclusions and caveats: Shortening that was moderate but significant affected the TCRB CDR3s of Type 1 diabetes patients in all four CD4+ subsets. In the patient group, naive, central memory and Treg TCRB repertoires seemed more alike than in the healthy donor group.

The sequenced template was cDNA made from the entire isolated RNA. The protocol was immunoSEQ multiplex PCR, while the TCRdb copy is restricted to in-frame clones and leaves out a portion. The data contain hundreds of thousands of clones, roughly 14% of them singletons. This chain links TRBV9 with TRBJ2-1; D is unclear. The TCR originated in a man aged 25-45 years in good health. Sequencing was done on a sample of naive CD4+ T cells from blood. The CDR3 region is CASSVADASYNEQFF. CDR3 in DNA: TGTGCCAGCAGCGTGGCTGATGCTTCCTACAATGAGCAGTTCTTC.